This T cell receptor (beta chain) is from a study of response to subunit inactivated influenza vaccine. The germline V gene has CDR1 SGHTA and CDR2 FQGNSA. V was pared by 5 bases and J by 5 bases, with 8 bases of the junction left unmatched. The CDR3 has 16 amino acids. Findings and caveats of the study: Each seasonal influenza vaccination, the authors suggested, recruits few new T cells.

On this clonotype: What it recognizes is unknown.

Each CDR3 protein is one row after TCRdb ran MiXCR on the RT-PCR reads. The data contain 700,000 to 800,000 distinct CDR3 sequences, approximately 18% of them seen just once; the ten biggest clones take up approximately 11%. This clonotype was obtained from a man aged 45 to 65 who received an inactivated influenza vaccine. The chain combines TRBV7-2 with TRBJ2-2; the match to TRBD1 covers 10 bases. The sequences come from PBMCs from blood, collected roughly 5 days after vaccination. DNA for the CDR3: TGTGCCAGCAGCATGACAGGGGGCGTTTATACCGGGGAGCTGTTTTTT. It translates to CASSMTGGVYTGELFF.